This TCR beta chain derives from a study of T cell responses to AZD1222 COVID-19 vaccine. Findings and limits, study-wide: Epitopes outside B.1.351 and B.1.1.7 mutated regions reportedly drew nearly half of spike TCRs.

In the case of this clone: Its target is not known.

TCRdb keeps only in-frame clones here, not all; method: immunoSEQ multiplex PCR. The data hold about 75,000 clones, with roughly 91% observed a single time. This sequence was found in an adult who received the AZD1222 COVID-19 vaccine. Sample: peripheral blood, taken 28 days after the second AZD1222 dose.

CDR3 amino acids: CASGGGVANQPQHF. CDR3 nucleotide sequence: TGTGCCAGCGGCGGCGGGGTGGCCAATCAGCCCCAGCATTTT. The chain combines TRBV6-5 with TRBJ1-5, with no clear D. Between the trimmed V and J ends, which lost 8 bases and 3 bases, there was a span of 14 bases. The CDR3 sequence is 14 residues long. Germline CDR1 reads MNHEY; CDR2 reads SVGAGI.